This T cell receptor beta chain was retrieved from a study of blood T cell repertoires in COVID-19. Germline values: CDR1 SGHTA, CDR2 FQGNSA. This CDR3 is 19 amino acids long. Trimming took 5 bases from V and 3 from J; bases not matched to a gene: 18. Measured with immunoSEQ multiplex PCR; TCRdb has only the in-frame clones, and not every one. The table records about 160,000 clones, around 92% of them present only once. The V and J genes are TRBV7-2 and TRBJ1-4, with 7 bases aligning to TRBD1. The sequence came from a man aged 25 to 40 with COVID-19, enrolled during active disease. The specimen sequenced was peripheral blood. The CDR3 spells CASSRIRTGVRTANEKLFF. CDR3 sequence (DNA): TGTGCCAGCAGCCGCATACGTACAGGGGTTAGGACGGCTAATGAAAAACTGTTTTTT.